The clone carrying this TCR beta chain showed up just a few times. The antigen is not known. The V and J ends lost 0 bases and 5 bases respectively, with 10 bases between them. The CDR3 sequence is 14 residues long. CDR1 and CDR2 (germline): SEHNR, FQNEAQ (reference sequence). Combined were second doses at about 4 or about 12 weeks. Using immunoSEQ multiplex PCR, the repertoire was profiled, and TCRdb retains in-frame clones only, with some absent. The profile covers approximately 100,000 clones, with 85% appearing a single time and 4.5% taken by the ten largest. The data derive from a study of T cell responses to AZD1222 COVID-19 vaccine. Study-wide points: Dominant CD4 TCR responses targeted spike regions 160-218 and 743-854. Among the donors, most were white British and more were female, and clonal diversity was possibly underestimated. Researchers took repertoire samples only after the peak T cell response had come.

The chain has TRBV7-9 and TRBJ2-5, with D possibly called TRBD1 or TRBD2 (6 bases each). Sequences were derived from peripheral blood, sampled 28 days after the second AZD1222 dose. This TCR was sampled from an adult who received the AZD1222 COVID-19 vaccine. Here the CDR3 reads CASSLAGGPETQYF. Written as DNA, the CDR3 is TGTGCCAGCAGCTTAGCGGGGGGCCCGGAGACCCAGTACTTC.